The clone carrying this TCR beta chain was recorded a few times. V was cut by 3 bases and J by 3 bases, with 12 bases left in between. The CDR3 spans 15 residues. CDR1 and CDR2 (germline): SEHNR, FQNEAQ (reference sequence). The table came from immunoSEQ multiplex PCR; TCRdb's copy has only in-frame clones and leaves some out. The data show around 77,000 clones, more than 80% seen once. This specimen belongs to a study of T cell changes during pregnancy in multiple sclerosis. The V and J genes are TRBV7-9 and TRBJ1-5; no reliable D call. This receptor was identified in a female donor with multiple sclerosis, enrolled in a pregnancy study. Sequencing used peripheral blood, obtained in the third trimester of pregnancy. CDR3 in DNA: TGTGCCAGCAGCTTGGGTTGGGAGGTCAATCAGCCCCAGCATTTT. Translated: CASSLGWEVNQPQHF.